This TCR beta chain is drawn from a study of blood T cell repertoires in COVID-19 (dated by TCRdb to between 2020 and 2021). Notes on the research overall: Samples covering the acute and convalescent phases of COVID-19 were provided by collaborators in the United States, Italy and Spain. The repertoires were made available in a free public database intended to serve as a resource for research on the immune response to SARS-CoV-2. Subjects who had been exposed to COVID-19, were actively infected with it, or had recovered from it provided the deeply sampled blood TCRbeta repertoires that made up the dataset. The samples were drawn from two sources: the first 160 participants of the ongoing ImmuneRACE study, and approximately 1,300 subjects contributed by 6 global collaborators. HLA class I and class II types, where available, came from metadata supplied by the sample provider rather than from assay-based typing. The prospective study material was composed of cDNA or gDNA derived from T cells, B-cell-depleted T cells, or PBMCs. A de-identified subject ID, COVID-19 status, age in years and sex were almost always included in the sample metadata. Points the paper makes about the study in general: The quantity of clinical and demographic metadata differed by source and by participant and was supplied without curation.

TCRbeta CDR3 regions were amplified from genomic DNA by means of the immunoSEQ Assay, a bias-controlled multiplex PCR. Per the original workflow: The number of nucleated cells in each sample was estimated from the amplification of reference gene primers within the assay. To quantify the absolute abundance of each unique TCRbeta CDR3 rearrangement, sequence reads were collapsed and filtered. For each sample, productive Simpson clonality was calculated as the square root of Simpson's diversity index across productive rearrangements. TCRdb carries this immuneACCESS record with in-frame sequences only. Its versions omit some clonotypes, under half of them owing to an unresolved V gene in the studies checked, with the rest unexplained. The V and J calls and clone size are taken from that table; D and trimming were inferred from the DNA. The table for this sample lists fewer than 30,000 clones; roughly 84% of them were counted only once. Roughly 7.6% of the sample is taken by the ten largest.

The collaborating institutions used their own protocols to collect whole blood in K2EDTA tubes. Collaborator samples were shipped for TCRbeta analysis as frozen whole blood, isolated PBMCs, or DNA extracted from either sample type. Worth noting for this clone: Its antigen is not yet known. Per-base quality was not reported, and no clone a single base away is much larger than it.

Its CDR3 holds 12 amino acids, cysteine through phenylalanine. Only the CDR3 DNA is retained, 36 bases long and in frame from the first base. The germline V gene (reference sequence) specifies LNHDA as CDR1 and SQIVND as CDR2. Ends trimmed: V by 1 base, J by 11 bases; bases unmatched to a gene: 2. The TCR originated in a man aged 45-60 years with active COVID-19. The source material was peripheral blood. The chain uses TRBV19 and TRBJ2-5, and 9 bases in between align with TRBD2. In nucleotide form, the sequence is TGTGCCAGTAGTATAGTTAGCGGGAGTCAGTACTTC. Protein translation: CASSIVSGSQYF.